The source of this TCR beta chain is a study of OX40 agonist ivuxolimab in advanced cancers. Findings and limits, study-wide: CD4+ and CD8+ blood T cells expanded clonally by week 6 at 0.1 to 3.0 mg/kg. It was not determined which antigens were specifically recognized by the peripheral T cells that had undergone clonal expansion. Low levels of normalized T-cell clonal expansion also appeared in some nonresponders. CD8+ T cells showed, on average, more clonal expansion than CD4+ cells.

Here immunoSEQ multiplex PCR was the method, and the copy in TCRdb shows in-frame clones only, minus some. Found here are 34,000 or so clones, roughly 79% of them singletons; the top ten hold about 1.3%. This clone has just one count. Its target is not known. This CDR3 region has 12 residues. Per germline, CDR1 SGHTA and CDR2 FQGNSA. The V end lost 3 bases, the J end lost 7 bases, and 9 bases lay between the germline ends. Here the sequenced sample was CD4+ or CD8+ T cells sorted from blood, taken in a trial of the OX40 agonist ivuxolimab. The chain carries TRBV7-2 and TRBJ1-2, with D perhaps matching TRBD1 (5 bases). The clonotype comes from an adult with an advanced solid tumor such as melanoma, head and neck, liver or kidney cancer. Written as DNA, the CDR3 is TGTGCCAGCAGCTTGGGGGAGGGTGGCTACACCTTC. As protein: CASSLGEGGYTF.